This entry is about one T cell receptor beta chain. This clone's antigen is unknown. The sample holds no much larger clone one base away, and base qualities are not on file. This entry comes from a study of cytomegalovirus exposure and HLA in healthy donors (dated by TCRdb to about 2017). About the study as a whole: A later analysis indicated that the 120 validation repertoires were generated on the platform also employed for the approximately 700 repertoires of the first cohort. The aim of the study was to test whether cataloging public T cell receptors could identify signatures of past pathogen exposure. The study combined high-throughput TCR immunosequencing, statistical association of individual TCRs with disease status, and machine learning to predict cytomegalovirus infection status. In addition to the first cohort of 500 to 850 subjects, a separate validation cohort of approximately 130 different subjects was used. What the work shows at the level of the full study, not this receptor alone: It was suggested by the authors that the approach could potentially be generalized to other disease states and immunological phenotypes. In the study, about 150 TCR beta chains were listed as associated with cytomegalovirus. In a later analysis, TCRs clustered in the first cohort were found to also tend to co-occur in the 100 to 150 validation repertoires, with about 94% of cluster scores above 0. A later analysis lacked HLA typing for the validation cohort, so it scored co-occurrence in that cohort across all 110 or so repertoires. Most TCR sequences were seen in very few donors, while some public TCRs were found in many individuals. The classifier was reported to diagnose cytomegalovirus status with high specificity and sensitivity in both the original and validation cohorts. Three of the identified cytomegalovirus-associated TCR beta chains were confirmed in vitro to be specific for cytomegalovirus antigens.

The method was the immunoSEQ multiplex PCR assay. For the original study's pipeline: A statistical classification framework was built for diagnosing cytomegalovirus status from the catalog of TCR beta chain sequences. Entries here come from immuneACCESS through TCRdb and include only in-frame sequences with V and J called. Some clones fail to appear in such tables; in the studies checked, an unresolved V gene covers under half of the shortfall, and the cause of the remainder is unknown. V, J and clone size were drawn from that table, and D and trimming were deduced from the DNA. The sample table contains 160,000 or so clones; only one count was recorded for more than 70% of them. The top ten clonotypes cover 10% of the sample. Separate from the approximately 700-subject first cohort, the validation cohort of about 110 subjects was the group to which the donors belonged. V drops 0 bases and J drops 6 bases, leaving 15 bases in between. From the cysteine up to the phenylalanine, the CDR3 has a length of 15 residues. The retained sequence is limited to the CDR3, 45 bases, with the frame set at the first base. The germline V gene provides CDR1 LGHNA and CDR2 YSLEER.

The sample was PBMCs. The source is a man aged 30-40 years in good health and CMV-seropositive. The chain is assembled from TRBV4-3 and TRBJ2-7; the D gene cannot be named for sure. The CDR3 loop reads CASSQESSIYVEQYF. The DNA sequence is TGCGCCAGCAGCCAAGAGTCCTCCATCTACGTCGAGCAGTACTTC.